This TCR beta chain was found in a study of chemoradiotherapy in HPV16-positive cancers. Sequencing used immunoSEQ multiplex PCR; TCRdb keeps in-frame clones, though not all of them. The sample holds about 9,000 clones; around nine tenths are singletons and the top ten take less than 4%. Concerning this clone: Antigen specificity is unknown.

Study findings and constraints: The functional HPV-specific definition rests on just a couple of HPV16-positive patients.

The material was blood, obtained from a patient who underwent chemoradiotherapy. The TCR comes from a human donor with HPV-associated anogenital cancer.

CDR3 DNA: TGTGCCAGTAGAGGACTAGCGGGAGCGAATGAGCAGTTCTTC. It encodes CASRGLAGANEQFF. The chain links TRBV19 to TRBJ2-1; the match to TRBD2 covers 13 bases. The germline CDR1 and CDR2 sequences are LNHDA and SQIVND (reference sequence). V was pared by 6 bases and J by 7 bases, with 3 bases of the junction left unmatched. The CDR3 contains 14 residues.